These T cell receptor beta chains were read from a single sample in a study of graft-versus-host responses after intestinal transplantation. Sequencing was performed with immunoSEQ multiplex PCR; in TCRdb, only in-frame clones are kept and a portion is missing. The table has around 13,000 clones, 70% to 85% seen once. The source material was ileum tissue, sampled 16 days after intestinal transplant. The receptors originated from a human patient who received an intestinal transplant, so some T cells may come from the graft donor. Both conserved end residues are part of each CDR3. A D gene is named only where the DNA matches it firmly. For some rows the clone size is stated as once, few or many, or as a class when expanded; others skip it.

12	-	TRBV30	TRBJ1-2	-	TGTGCCTGGAGTCCGGCAGGGGCCAGCTACACCTTC	CAWSPAGASYTF
15	-	TRBV9	TRBJ2-7	TRBD1	TGTGCCAGCAGCCCTTGGAGTAAGGGGGCAGTTGAGCAGTACTTC	CASSPWSKGAVEQYF
13	-	TRBV5-4	TRBJ2-4	TRBD1	TGTGCCAGCAGGGCGGACAGGGGTAACATTCAGTACTTC	CASRADRGNIQYF
15	-	TRBV6-1	TRBJ1-1	-	TGTGCCAGCAGTGTTAGACAGGCACTATACACTGAAGCTTTCTTT	CASSVRQALYTEAFF
16	-	TRBV7-9	TRBJ2-5	-	TGTGCCAGCAGCTTAATTCCCGATGTCAGGGGAGAGACCCAGTACTTC	CASSLIPDVRGETQYF
16	-	TRBV4-1	TRBJ2-5	TRBD1	TGCGCCAGCAGCCAACCGAAGACAGGGTCCCAAGAGACCCAGTACTTC	CASSQPKTGSQETQYF
14	few	TRBV10-1	TRBJ1-1	TRBD1	TGCGCCAGCAGCCCCACTCCGGGACAGGGACGAGCTTTCTTT	CASSPTPGQGRAFF
13	-	TRBV29-1	TRBJ2-7	TRBD2	TGCAGCGTGAAAACTAGCGGCTCCTACGAGCAGTACTTC	CSVKTSGSYEQYF
14	-	TRBV9	TRBJ2-2	-	TGTGCCAGCAGCGTAGACGGGAGCCCCGGGGAGCTGTTTTTT	CASSVDGSPGELFF
15	-	TRBV7-9	TRBJ1-6	TRBD1	TGTGCCAGCAGGACAGGGGGCTCCTATAATTCACCCCTCCACTTT	CASRTGGSYNSPLHF
16	-	TRBV7-9	TRBJ2-1	TRBD2	TGTGCCAGCAGCTTAACGAGGCTAGCGGGTTTCAATGAGCAGTTCTTC	CASSLTRLAGFNEQFF
14	-	TRBV29-1	TRBJ1-2	TRBD1	TGCAGCGCCGGACAGGGAACATCTAACTATGGCTACACCTTC	CSAGQGTSNYGYTF
15	-	TRBV27	TRBJ1-5	TRBD1	TGTGCCAGCAGTCAGGGGGTCCATAGCAATCAGCCCCAGCATTTT	CASSQGVHSNQPQHF
13	-	TRBV5-1	TRBJ1-2	-	TGCGCCAGCAGCTTGGACATTAACTATGGCTACACCTTC	CASSLDINYGYTF
15	-	TRBV6-1	TRBJ2-7	TRBD2	TGTGCCAGCAGCGGGTGGGGGGGGAGCTCCTACGAGCAGTACTTC	CASSGWGGSSYEQYF
14	-	TRBV28	TRBJ1-1	-	TGTGCCAGCAGAGATACGCGCCCCGTCACTGAAGCTTTCTTT	CASRDTRPVTEAFF
14	-	TRBV6-1	TRBJ2-7	-	TGTGCCAGCAGCCGTAGCAGCGAATCCTACGAGCAGTACTTC	CASSRSSESYEQYF
15	-	TRBV4-1	TRBJ1-5	-	TGCGCCAGCAGCCAAGAGAGAGGAACTAATCAGCCCCAGCATTTT	CASSQERGTNQPQHF
12	-	TRBV10-2	TRBJ2-5	-	TGCGCCAGCGGTCCTAGGCAAGAGACCCAGTACTTC	CASGPRQETQYF
17	-	TRBV6-1	TRBJ2-7	-	TGTGCCAGCAGTGAAGAAGCGGGCGGGCCGTTTTCCTACGAGCAGTACTTC	CASSEEAGGPFSYEQYF
12	-	TRBV29-1	TRBJ2-2	-	TGCAGCGTCCCCACGAACACCGGGGAGCTGTTTTTT	CSVPTNTGELFF
17	-	TRBV4-3	TRBJ2-2	TRBD2	TGCGCCAGCAGCCAAGAAGGGGTAGCGGGGGACACCGGGGAGCTGTTTTTT	CASSQEGVAGDTGELFF
16	-	TRBV11-2	TRBJ2-1	TRBD2	TGTGCCAGCAGCTTAGCGGGCCTAGCGGTCTACAATGAGCAGTTCTTC	CASSLAGLAVYNEQFF
18	-	TRBV7-8	TRBJ2-3	TRBD2	TGTGCCAGCAGCTTATTTGGATGGGCGGGGGGGCCATGGGATACGCAGTATTTT	CASSLFGWAGGPWDTQYF
16	-	TRBV2	TRBJ2-4	TRBD2	TGTGCCAGCAGTGATAGGAGCGGGAGTGCCCGAGACATTCAGTACTTC	CASSDRSGSARDIQYF
13	-	TRBV30	TRBJ1-1	-	TGTGCCTGGACCTTGGGACTCCCTAGGGAAGCTTTCTTT	CAWTLGLPREAFF
18	once	TRBV25-1	TRBJ2-1	TRBD2	TGTGCCAGCAGTGATCCCAAGACTAGCGGGAGGGCCCACAATGAGCAGTTCTTC	CASSDPKTSGRAHNEQFF
14	few	TRBV11-2	TRBJ1-2	TRBD1	TGTGCCAGCAGCTTAACTCGACAGGGTGTTGGCTACACCTTC	CASSLTRQGVGYTF
14	-	TRBV28	TRBJ1-1	-	TGTGCCAGCAGTTCATGGCGCACGAACACTGAAGCTTTCTTT	CASSSWRTNTEAFF
17	-	TRBV4-1	TRBJ1-1	-	TGCGCCAGCAGCCAGTACTTAGGGACACAAACAAACACTGAAGCTTTCTTT	CASSQYLGTQTNTEAFF
15	few	TRBV28	TRBJ1-5	TRBD1	TGTGCCAGCAGTTTCCGGGACAGGGGCGATCAGCCCCAGCATTTT	CASSFRDRGDQPQHF
13	-	TRBV15	TRBJ2-7	-	TGTGCCACCAGCAGGAGGGTAGGAGGCGAGCAGTACTTC	CATSRRVGGEQYF
13	-	TRBV30	TRBJ1-1	TRBD1	TGTGCGCGGGCACAGGGGATGAACACTGAAGCTTTCTTT	CARAQGMNTEAFF
15	-	TRBV28	TRBJ2-7	TRBD1	TGTGCCAGCAGTTTGGGACAGGGGACCACTTACGAGCAGTACTTC	CASSLGQGTTYEQYF
16	once	TRBV11-3	TRBJ2-3	TRBD2	TGTGCCAGCAGCCGACCGCTGACTAGCGACACAGATACGCAGTATTTT	CASSRPLTSDTDTQYF
15	-	TRBV9	TRBJ2-3	-	TGTGCCAGCAGCGTAGTAGGGGCTAGCACAGATACGCAGTATTTT	CASSVVGASTDTQYF
14	-	TRBV11-3	TRBJ1-5	TRBD1	TGTGCCATCGGACAGGCATTTGGCAATCAGCCCCAGCATTTT	CAIGQAFGNQPQHF
20	-	TRBV27	TRBJ1-4	TRBD1	TGTGCCAGCGCTTCCCGTCCGGGACAGGGGTATGGGGCAACTAATGAAAAACTGTTTTTT	CASASRPGQGYGATNEKLFF
20	-	TRBV7-8	TRBJ1-3	TRBD1	TGTGCCAGCAGCTTATTTGGACAGGGGGCAACGGGGTTCTCTGGAAACACCATATATTTT	CASSLFGQGATGFSGNTIYF
15	-	TRBV4-3	TRBJ2-1	-	TGCGCCAGCAGCCAAGATCGGCAGCGGGACAATGAGCAGTTCTTC	CASSQDRQRDNEQFF
13	-	TRBV7-9	TRBJ1-1	-	TGTGCCAGCAGCCGCTCCCCGACAGCAGAGGCTTTCTTT	CASSRSPTAEAFF
13	-	TRBV6-5	TRBJ1-6	-	TGTGCCACGCAGACAGTCTATAATTCACCCCTCCACTTT	CATQTVYNSPLHF
13	-	TRBV9	TRBJ2-7	-	TGTGCCAGCAGCGCCCCCCTGAGCGTCGAGCAGTACTTC	CASSAPLSVEQYF
15	-	TRBV6-6	TRBJ2-7	TRBD2	TGTGCCAGCAGCCCGCTAGCGGGAGCCACCTACGAGCAGTACTTC	CASSPLAGATYEQYF
15	-	TRBV19	TRBJ2-2	-	TGTGCCAGTAGTATGAGACTTGTGAACACCGGGGAGCTGTTTTTT	CASSMRLVNTGELFF